The present T cell receptor (beta chain) was sequenced within a study of PD-1 blockade in classical Hodgkin lymphoma. Study-level background: It was nivolumab at 3 mg/kg, given intravenously every 2 weeks, that patients received.

Whole-study findings and limits: A significant rise in TCR diversity by C4D1 was seen for CD4+ but not CD8+ cells. Nivolumab starters within 1 year of ASCT were excluded. Healthy donors reportedly exceeded newly diagnosed patients in baseline TCR diversity.

Clones were sequenced by immunoSEQ multiplex PCR, and TCRdb holds only the in-frame ones, with some missing. In the table there are approximately 150,000 clones, 78% of which are singletons. Each patient relapsed following autologous stem cell transplantation, and prior brentuximab vedotin exposure differed. Per germline, CDR1 MNHEY and CDR2 SVGAGI. J gave up 4 bases and V 2 bases, and 8 bases lay outside the gene matches. There are 16 residues in the CDR3. This clone was observed once. As yet, its antigen is unknown. The TCR sequence derives from a human donor with classical Hodgkin lymphoma. The sample here was peripheral blood mononuclear cells (PBMCs), taken before the second cycle of nivolumab. The chain combines TRBV6-5 with TRBJ1-1; 9 nucleotides agree with TRBD1. CDR3: CASSYQGTGKSTEAFF. DNA of the CDR3: TGTGCCAGCAGTTACCAAGGGACAGGGAAGAGCACTGAAGCTTTCTTT.